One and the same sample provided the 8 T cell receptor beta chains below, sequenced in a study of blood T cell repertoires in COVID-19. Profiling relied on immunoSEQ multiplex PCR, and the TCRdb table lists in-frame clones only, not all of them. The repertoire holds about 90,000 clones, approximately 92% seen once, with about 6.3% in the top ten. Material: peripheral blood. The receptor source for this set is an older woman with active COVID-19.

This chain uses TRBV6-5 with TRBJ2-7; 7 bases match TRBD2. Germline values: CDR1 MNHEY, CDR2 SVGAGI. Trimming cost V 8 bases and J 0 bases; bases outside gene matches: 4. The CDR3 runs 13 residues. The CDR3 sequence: CASQSGNSYEQYF. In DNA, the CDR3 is TGTGCCAGCCAAAGCGGGAACTCCTACGAGCAGTACTTC.

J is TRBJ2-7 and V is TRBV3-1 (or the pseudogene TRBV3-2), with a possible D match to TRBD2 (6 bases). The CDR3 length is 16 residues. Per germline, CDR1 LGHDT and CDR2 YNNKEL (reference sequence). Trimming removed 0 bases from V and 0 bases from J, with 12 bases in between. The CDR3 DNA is TGTGCCAGCAGCCAAGATGGGCGGGGACGCTCCTACGAGCAGTACTTC. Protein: CASSQDGRGRSYEQYF.

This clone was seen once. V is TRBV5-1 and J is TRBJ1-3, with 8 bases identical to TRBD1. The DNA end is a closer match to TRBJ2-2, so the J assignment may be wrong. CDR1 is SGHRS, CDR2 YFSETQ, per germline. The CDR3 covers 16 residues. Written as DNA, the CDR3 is TGCGCCAGCTCCCCTCGGACAGGGCCGAACACCGGGGAGCTGTTTTTT. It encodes CASSPRTGPNTGELFF.

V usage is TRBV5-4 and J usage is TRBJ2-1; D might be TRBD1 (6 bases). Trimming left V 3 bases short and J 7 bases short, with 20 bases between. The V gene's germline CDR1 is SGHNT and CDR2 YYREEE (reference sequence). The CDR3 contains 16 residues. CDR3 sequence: CASSSSVGQRGNEQFF. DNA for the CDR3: TGTGCCAGCAGCTCGTCCGTCGGACAGAGGGGAAATGAGCAGTTCTTC.

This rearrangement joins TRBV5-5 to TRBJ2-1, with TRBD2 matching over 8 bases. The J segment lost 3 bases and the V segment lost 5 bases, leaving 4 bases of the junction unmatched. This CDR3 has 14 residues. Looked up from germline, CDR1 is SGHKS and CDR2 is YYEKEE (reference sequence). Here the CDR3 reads CASSPGLDYNEQFF. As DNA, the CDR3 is TGTGCCAGCAGTCCGGGACTAGACTACAATGAGCAGTTCTTC.

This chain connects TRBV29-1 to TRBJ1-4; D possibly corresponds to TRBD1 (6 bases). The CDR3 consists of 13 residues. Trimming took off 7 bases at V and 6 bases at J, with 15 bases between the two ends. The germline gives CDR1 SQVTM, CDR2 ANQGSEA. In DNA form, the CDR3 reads TGCAGCGCTTACAGGGCAGGGGATGAAAAACTGTTTTTT. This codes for CSAYRAGDEKLFF. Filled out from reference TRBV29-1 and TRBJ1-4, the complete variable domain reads SAVISQKPSRDICQRGTSLTIQCQVDSQVTMMFWYRQQPGQSLTLIATANQGSEATYESGFVIDKFPISRPNLTFSTLTVSNMSPEDSSIYLCSAYRAGDEKLFFGSGTQLSVL.

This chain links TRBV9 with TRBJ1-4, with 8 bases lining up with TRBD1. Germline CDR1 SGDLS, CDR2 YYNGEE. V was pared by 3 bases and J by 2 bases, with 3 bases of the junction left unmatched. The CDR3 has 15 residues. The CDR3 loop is CASSARQGTNEKLFF. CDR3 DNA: TGTGCCAGCAGCGCCCGACAGGGGACTAATGAAAAACTGTTTTTT.

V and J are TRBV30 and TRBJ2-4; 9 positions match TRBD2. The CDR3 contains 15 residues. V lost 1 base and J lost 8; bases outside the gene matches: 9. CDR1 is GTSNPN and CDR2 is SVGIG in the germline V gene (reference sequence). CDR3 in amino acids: CAWSGTSVLPDIQYF. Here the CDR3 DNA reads TGTGCCTGGAGTGGGACTAGCGTTCTCCCGGACATTCAGTACTTC. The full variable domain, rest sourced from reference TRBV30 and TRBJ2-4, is SQTIHQWPATLVQPVGSPLSLECTVEGTSNPNLYWYRQAAGRGLQLLFYSVGIGQISSEVPQNLSASRPQDRQFILSSKKLLLSDSGFYLCAWSGTSVLPDIQYFGAGTRLSVL.